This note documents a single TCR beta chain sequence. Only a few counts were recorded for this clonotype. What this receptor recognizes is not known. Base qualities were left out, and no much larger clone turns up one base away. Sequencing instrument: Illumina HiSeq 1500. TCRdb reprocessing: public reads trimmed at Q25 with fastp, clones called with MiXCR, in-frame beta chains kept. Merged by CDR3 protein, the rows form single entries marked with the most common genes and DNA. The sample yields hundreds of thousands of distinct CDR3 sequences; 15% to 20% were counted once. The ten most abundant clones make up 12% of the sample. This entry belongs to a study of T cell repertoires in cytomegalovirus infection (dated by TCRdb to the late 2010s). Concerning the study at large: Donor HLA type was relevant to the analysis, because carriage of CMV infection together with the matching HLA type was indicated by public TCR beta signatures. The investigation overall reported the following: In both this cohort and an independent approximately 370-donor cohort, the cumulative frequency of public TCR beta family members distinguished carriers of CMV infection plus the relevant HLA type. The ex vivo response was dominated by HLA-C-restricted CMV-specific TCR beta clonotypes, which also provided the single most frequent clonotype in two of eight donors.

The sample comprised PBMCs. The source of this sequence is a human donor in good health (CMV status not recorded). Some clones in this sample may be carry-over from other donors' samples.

The bases are TGTGCCATCAGTGACCTAAGGACAGGCACCTACGAGCAGTACTTC. Its protein is CAISDLRTGTYEQYF. The sequence joins TRBV10-3 to TRBJ2-7, and TRBD1 aligns with 7 junction nucleotides. V is cut back by 3 bases and J by 2 bases, with 7 bases in the junction unmatched. The CDR3 has 15 amino acids, counting the end cysteine and phenylalanine. Only the CDR3 region is kept as DNA, spanning 45 bases read in frame from base 1. Via the germline V gene, CDR1 is ENHRY and CDR2 SYGVKD.